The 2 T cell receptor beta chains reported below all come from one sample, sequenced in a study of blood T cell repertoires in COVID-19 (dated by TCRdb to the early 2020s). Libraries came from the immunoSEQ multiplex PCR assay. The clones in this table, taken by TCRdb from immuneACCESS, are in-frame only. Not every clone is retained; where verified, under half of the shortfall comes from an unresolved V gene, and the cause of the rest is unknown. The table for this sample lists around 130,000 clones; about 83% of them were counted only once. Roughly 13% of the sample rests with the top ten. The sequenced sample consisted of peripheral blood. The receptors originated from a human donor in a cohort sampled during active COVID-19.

The CDR3 DNA follows: TGTGCCAGCAGCATACAGGGGACTGGAAACACCATATATTTT. The encoded protein is CASSIQGTGNTIYF. V gene TRBV7-9 combines with J gene TRBJ1-3; 7 positions match TRBD1. Germline trimming cut 5 bases from V and 2 bases from J; bases unmatched to any gene: 3. Germline CDR1 SEHNR, CDR2 FQNEAQ (reference sequence). The CDR3 runs 14 residues.

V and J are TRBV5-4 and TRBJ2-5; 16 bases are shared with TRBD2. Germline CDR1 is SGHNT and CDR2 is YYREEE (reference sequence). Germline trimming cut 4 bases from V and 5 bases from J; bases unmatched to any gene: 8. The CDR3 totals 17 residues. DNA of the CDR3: TGTGCCAGCAGCCCCGGGACTAGCGGGGGGGCCACGGAGACCCAGTACTTC. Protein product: CASSPGTSGGATETQYF.